A single sample is the source of the 27 T cell receptor beta chains below, sequenced in a study of shared clonotypes between healthy human individuals. Naive-designated CD8 cells lacked CD45RO, were positively enriched for CCR7, and omitted terminally differentiated effector memory CD45RA+ cells. The protocol was immunoSEQ multiplex PCR, while the TCRdb copy is restricted to in-frame clones and leaves out a portion. The sample contains about 2.2 million clones, just over 90% of which appear only once. The sequenced sample consisted of naive CD8+ T cells from PBMCs. The receptor source for this set is a man between 18 and 29 years old in good health. Some clones in this sample may be carry-over from other donors' samples.

This clone was picked up one time. The V call is TRBV9, the J call TRBJ2-7; 7 bases are shared with TRBD1. This CDR3 has 12 residues. Losses at the gene ends were 7 bases for V and 5 bases for J; bases not matched to a gene: 6. CDR1 and CDR2 from the germline V gene are SGDLS and YYNGEE. The CDR3 region is CASGNRGDEQYF. CDR3 DNA sequence: TGTGCCAGCGGTAACAGGGGCGACGAGCAGTACTTC. Full variable domain (remainder filled in from reference TRBV9 and TRBJ2-7): DSGVTQTPKHLITATGQRVTLRCSPRSGDLSVYWYQQSLDQGLQFLIQYYNGEERAKGNILERFSAQQFPDLHSELNLSSLELGDSALYFCASGNRGDEQYFGPGTRLTVT.

The chain couples TRBV21-1 to TRBJ2-5; the table's D call, TRBD1, was not checked against the DNA. TRBV21-1 is shown as a pseudogene. This CDR3 is 16 amino acids long. The CDR3 DNA reads as TGTGCCAGCAGGCAGGGTGGCCAGGGCCAGGGGGAGACCCAGTACTTC. It yields the protein CASRQGGQGQGETQYF.

The chain uses TRBV4-1 and TRBJ2-7; 8 bases are shared with TRBD1. J gave up 1 base and V 2 bases, and 4 bases lay outside the gene matches. The CDR3 length is 15 residues. Germline assignment: CDR1 MGHRA and CDR2 YSYEKL. CDR3 nucleotide sequence: TGCGCCAGCAGCCAACCAGGGGACAGGTCCTACGAGCAGTACTTC. It encodes CASSQPGDRSYEQYF.

The J gene is TRBJ1-2, the V gene TRBV28; the D gene is possibly TRBD1 (6 bases). Germline V gene data show CDR1 as MDHEN and CDR2 as SYDVKM. This CDR3 comprises 15 residues. The V end was cut by 10 bases, the J end by 8 bases, with 26 bases between. CDR3 protein: CAISSLSAGTGGYTF. CDR3 sequence (DNA): TGTGCCATAAGTTCCCTCTCCGCGGGAACAGGGGGCTACACCTTC.

This clone was seen once. The rearrangement uses TRBV5-6 and TRBJ2-3; D is unclear. The V and J ends lost 0 bases and 0 bases respectively, with 8 bases between them. This CDR3 contains 15 residues. Germline V CDR1 and CDR2: SGHDT, YYEEEE. The CDR3 DNA reads TGTGCCAGCAGCTTGGAGAGGCTGAGCACAGATACGCAGTATTTT. Protein: CASSLERLSTDTQYF.

V usage is TRBV28 and J usage is TRBJ2-7; TRBD2 aligns across 11 bases. This CDR3 is built from 15 residues. Germline trimming cut 5 bases from V and 7 bases from J; bases unmatched to any gene: 10. Germline CDR1 reads MDHEN; CDR2 reads SYDVKM. The CDR3 region has the DNA TGTGCCAGCAGTGGACGACTAGCGGGACGAGGAGAGCAGTACTTC. It is translated as CASSGRLAGRGEQYF.

V is TRBV4-3 and J is TRBJ2-1; 11 nucleotides agree with TRBD2. Germline CDR1 is LGHNA and CDR2 is YSLEER. This CDR3 comprises 16 residues. V shed 4 bases, J shed 2 bases, and the junction held 4 bases outside the gene matches. CDR3: CASSPIAGGPYNEQFF. DNA of the CDR3: TGCGCCAGCAGCCCCATAGCGGGAGGGCCCTACAATGAGCAGTTCTTC.

The chain has TRBV6-1 and TRBJ1-2; the match to TRBD1 covers 8 bases. This CDR3 contains 15 residues. Germline V lookup: CDR1 MNHNS, CDR2 SASEGT. The V and J ends lost 4 bases and 5 bases, in that order; junction bases with no gene match: 9. CDR3 nucleotides: TGTGCCAGCAGTGGGACAGGGAGGGGGTTTTATGGCTACACCTTC. Its translation: CASSGTGRGFYGYTF.

The chain links TRBV27 to TRBJ2-3, with TRBD2 identical over 13 bases. CDR3 length equals 18 residues. Trimming at V came to 8 bases and at J to 2 bases, leaving 13 bases not matched to a gene. Germline CDR1 MNHEY, CDR2 SMNVEV (reference sequence). CDR3: CASQQGAGTSGNTDTQYF. CDR3 DNA: TGTGCCAGCCAGCAGGGGGCCGGGACTAGCGGGAACACAGATACGCAGTATTTT.

In its sample, this clone was seen once. J is TRBJ1-5 and V is TRBV9; D ambiguous. The V gene's germline CDR1 is SGDLS and CDR2 YYNGEE. With 4 bases removed from V and 7 bases from J, the gap between germline ends came to 12 bases. The CDR3 totals 13 residues. The DNA for the CDR3 is TGTGCCAGCAGCTCCACTGAGGGCCAGCCCCAGCATTTT. Translation gives CASSSTEGQPQHF. Full variable domain (outside the CDR3, taken from reference TRBV9 and TRBJ1-5): DSGVTQTPKHLITATGQRVTLRCSPRSGDLSVYWYQQSLDQGLQFLIQYYNGEERAKGNILERFSAQQFPDLHSELNLSSLELGDSALYFCASSSTEGQPQHFGDGTRLSIL.

The rearrangement links TRBV13 to TRBJ2-1; 10 positions match TRBD1. The germline gives CDR1 PRHDT, CDR2 FYEKMQ (reference sequence). V lost 8 bases, J lost 6 bases, and 4 bases stayed unmatched. This CDR3 has 13 residues. As DNA, the CDR3 is TGTGCCAGCTTGGGACAGGGGTCCAATGAGCAGTTCTTC. Translation: CASLGQGSNEQFF. The entire variable domain, with the rest obtained from reference TRBV13 and TRBJ2-1, is as follows: AAGVIQSPRHLIKEKRETATLKCYPIPRHDTVYWYQQGPGQDPQFLISFYEKMQSDKGSIPDRFSAQQFSDYHSELNMSSLELGDSALYFCASLGQGSNEQFFGPGTRLTVL.

This chain uses TRBV6-6 with TRBJ1-1; D call uncertain. The ends were cut back, 4 bases at V and 6 bases at J, with 12 bases in the middle. Germline V gene lookup returns CDR1 MNHNY and CDR2 SVGAGI (reference sequence). The CDR3 contains 13 residues. This chain's CDR3 is CASSSGVDPEAFF. The DNA of the CDR3 is TGTGCCAGCAGTTCAGGCGTTGACCCTGAAGCTTTCTTT.

This chain joins TRBV4-1 and TRBJ2-1; 12 positions agree with TRBD2. Trimming removed 5 bases from V and 4 bases from J; junction bases left unmatched: 9. This CDR3 region has 17 residues. Germline loops: CDR1 MGHRA, CDR2 YSYEKL. The CDR3 protein is CASSEIPGTSGYNEQFF. In DNA form, the CDR3 reads TGCGCCAGCAGCGAGATTCCCGGGACTAGCGGGTACAATGAGCAGTTCTTC.

The CDR3 sequence is CAWSVRGSNSNQPQHF. The CDR3 coding sequence is TGTGCCTGGAGTGTACGAGGCAGCAATAGCAATCAGCCCCAGCATTTT. The rearrangement joins TRBV30 to TRBJ1-5, with unresolved D. V dropped 0 bases and J dropped 0 bases, with 12 bases sitting between them. The CDR3 runs to 16 residues. The V gene's germline CDR1 is GTSNPN and CDR2 SVGIG (reference sequence).

V gene TRBV11-2 combines with J gene TRBJ2-7, with D possibly being TRBD1 (5 bases). CDR3 length: 12 amino acids. Trimming left V 4 bases short and J 5 bases short, with 9 bases between. Germline-derived CDR1 and CDR2 are SGHAT and FQNNGV. The CDR3 region has the DNA TGTGCCAGCAGCTGGACAAACCACGAGCAGTACTTC. Its translation: CASSWTNHEQYF.

Only a few counts were recorded for this clone. The rearrangement uses TRBV7-6 and TRBJ2-2; no definite D call. This CDR3 region has 13 residues. The germline V gene encodes CDR1 SGHVS and CDR2 FNYEAQ. Between the trimmed V and J ends, which lost 1 base and 6 bases, there was a span of 6 bases. CDR3 DNA sequence: TGTGCCAGCAGCTTAGAAGCTCCCGGGGAGCTGTTTTTT. Protein sequence: CASSLEAPGELFF.

The chain joins TRBV7-6 to TRBJ2-2; a weak D match, TRBD2 (5 bases). The germline V and J ends were trimmed by 5 bases and 7 bases, with 17 bases remaining between them. CDR1 and CDR2 from the germline V gene are SGHVS and FNYEAQ. The CDR3 consists of 15 residues. In nucleotides, the CDR3 is TGTGCCAGCAGCCTCCTTGGAGGCGCCGGCGGGGAGCTGTTTTTT. Translation gives CASSLLGGAGGELFF.

CDR3 loop: CASSWTGGSQPQHF. The CDR3 DNA is TGTGCCAGCAGTTGGACAGGGGGAAGTCAGCCCCAGCATTTT. V gene TRBV28 combines with J gene TRBJ1-5; TRBD1 matches at 10 bases. J gave up 6 bases and V 4 bases, and 3 bases lay outside the gene matches. The CDR3 runs 14 residues. Germline V gene data show CDR1 as MDHEN and CDR2 as SYDVKM.

The chain employs TRBV9 and TRBJ2-7; D uncertain. V lost 0 bases, J lost 2 bases, and 9 bases lay in between. The germline CDR1 and CDR2 sequences are SGDLS and YYNGEE. CDR3 length: 14 amino acids. CDR3 DNA: TGTGCCAGCAGCGTAGAAGGAGAACCCTACGAGCAGTACTTC. Encoded protein: CASSVEGEPYEQYF.

The V call is TRBV7-6, the J call TRBJ2-5; D is uncertain. The V gene's germline CDR1 is SGHVS and CDR2 FNYEAQ. The CDR3 runs 13 residues. The V end was cut by 5 bases, the J end by 5 bases, with 12 bases between. The CDR3 DNA reads TGTGCCAGCAGCCCAGGTTTACGGGAGACCCAGTACTTC. Protein sequence: CASSPGLRETQYF.

This rearrangement joins TRBV6-6 to TRBJ2-1, with unresolved D. This CDR3 has 12 residues. The V end was cut by 5 bases, the J end by 10 bases, with 12 bases between. Looked up from germline, CDR1 is MNHNY and CDR2 is SVGAGI (reference sequence). DNA for the CDR3: TGTGCCAGCAGTGAGCTTAGAGGCGAGCAGTTCTTC. Amino acid sequence: CASSELRGEQFF.

CDR3 DNA sequence: TGTGCCAGCAGCTATGGGACAGCCCCTTATGGCTACACCTTC. This translates into CASSYGTAPYGYTF. This chain uses TRBV5-6 with TRBJ1-2; TRBD1 agrees at 7 bases. Germline trimming cut 3 bases from V and 5 bases from J; bases unmatched to any gene: 7. CDR3 length: 14 amino acids. CDR1 and CDR2 (germline): SGHDT, YYEEEE.

This rearrangement joins TRBV5-4 to TRBJ1-1; D unclear. The germline V and J ends were trimmed by 3 bases and 6 bases, with 9 bases remaining between them. Germline CDR1 SGHNT, CDR2 YYREEE (reference sequence). This CDR3 comprises 12 residues. The DNA of the CDR3 is TGTGCCAGCAGCTGGGGTGTCGCTGAAGCTTTCTTT. Its protein is CASSWGVAEAFF.

Only one count was recorded for this clone. This sequence joins TRBV7-9 and TRBJ2-1, with 11 bases lining up with TRBD2. This CDR3 has 17 residues. Germline V gene sequence: CDR1 SEHNR, CDR2 FQNEAQ (reference sequence). The V segment lost 2 bases and the J segment 8 bases; nucleotides outside the gene matches: 11. CDR3 residues: CASSLPRIAGGHHEQFF. CDR3 DNA: TGTGCCAGCAGCTTACCAAGAATAGCGGGAGGGCACCATGAGCAGTTCTTC.

The chain combines TRBV7-6 with TRBJ2-3; either TRBD1 or TRBD2 may fit D (5 bases each). Germline V gives CDR1 SGHVS, CDR2 FNYEAQ. Deletions cut 11 bases from V and 11 bases from J, with 23 bases between. The CDR3 length is 13 residues. The CDR3 spells CASRDAEISGQYF. The CDR3 nucleotides read TGTGCCTCCCGGGACGCAGAGATCTCGGGGCAGTATTTT.

This rearrangement joins TRBV4-1 to TRBJ1-6, with D perhaps TRBD1 (5 bases). V lost 1 base, J lost 1 base, and 14 bases lay in between. CDR3 size: 18 residues. Germline V gene data show CDR1 as MGHRA and CDR2 as YSYEKL. CDR3 coding DNA: TGCGCCAGCAGCCAAGCGGTGCAGGGTTGGTCCTATAATTCACCCCTCCACTTT. Translating it yields CASSQAVQGWSYNSPLHF.

The V and J genes are TRBV27 and TRBJ2-7; 10 nucleotides line up with TRBD2. The CDR3 sequence is 17 residues long. Germline CDR1 MNHEY, CDR2 SMNVEV (reference sequence). J was trimmed by 2 bases and V by 4 bases; bases with no gene match: 11. The CDR3 region has the DNA TGTGCCAGCAGTTCGAGGACTAGCGGAACCTCCCCCTACGAGCAGTACTTC. This translates into CASSSRTSGTSPYEQYF.